This TCR beta chain was obtained from a study of identical twins. There are a few counts of this clonotype. The antigen is unknown. CDR3 length equals 15 residues. Germline trimming cut 2 bases from V and 5 bases from J; bases unmatched to any gene: 8. Germline CDR1 and CDR2: LGHNT and FRNRAP. Study-wide findings and caveats: Excess sharing by twins proved weaker in beta out-of-frame sequences. Out-of-frame TCR alpha sharing observed in monozygotic twins exceeded model estimates. There was an excess of low generation probability in the out-of-frame alpha sequences that twins shared.

Template switching introduced a universal primer site, and the cDNA bore unique molecular identifiers. TCRdb processed the 5' RACE reads anew with MiXCR; each CDR3 protein has one entry. Of some 1,700,000 distinct CDR3 sequences in the sample, under 35% were seen once. The rearrangement links TRBV12-5 to TRBJ2-5; 7 bases match TRBD2. Sequencing was done on a sample of cord blood. The source of this sequence is a newborn girl in good health. Here the CDR3 DNA reads TGTGCTAGTGGTTTGTCAACTGGGGGAGGGGAGACCCAGTACTTC. Encoded protein: CASGLSTGGGETQYF.